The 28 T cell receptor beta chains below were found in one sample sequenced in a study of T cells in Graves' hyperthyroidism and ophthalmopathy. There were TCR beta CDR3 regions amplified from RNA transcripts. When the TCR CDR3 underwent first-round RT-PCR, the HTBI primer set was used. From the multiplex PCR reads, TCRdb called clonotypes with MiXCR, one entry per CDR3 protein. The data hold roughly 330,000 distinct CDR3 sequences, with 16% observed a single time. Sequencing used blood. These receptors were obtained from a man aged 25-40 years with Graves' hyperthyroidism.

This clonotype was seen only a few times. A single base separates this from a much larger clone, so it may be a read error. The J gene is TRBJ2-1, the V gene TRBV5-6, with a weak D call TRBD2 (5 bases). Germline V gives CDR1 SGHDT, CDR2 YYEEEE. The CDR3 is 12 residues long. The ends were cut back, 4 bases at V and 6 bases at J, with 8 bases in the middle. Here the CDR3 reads CASSQGSNEQFF. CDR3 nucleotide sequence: TGTGCCAGCAGCCAAGGGAGCAATGAGCAGTTCTTC.

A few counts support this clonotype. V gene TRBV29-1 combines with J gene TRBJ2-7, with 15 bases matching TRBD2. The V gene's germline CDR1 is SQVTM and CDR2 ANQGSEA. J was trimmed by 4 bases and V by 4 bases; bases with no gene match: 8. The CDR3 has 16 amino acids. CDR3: CSVGGTSGRSMYEQYF. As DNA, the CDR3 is TGCAGCGTTGGGGGGACTAGCGGGAGGTCTATGTACGAGCAGTACTTC.

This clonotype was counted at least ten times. The DNA for the CDR3 is TGCAGTGCTATAAATTCCTACAGGGTAGGGGATGAAAAACTGTTTTTT. The encoded protein is CSAINSYRVGDEKLFF. The J gene is TRBJ1-4, the V gene TRBV20-1; tentative D call: TRBD1 (6 bases). The CDR3 spans 16 residues. CDR1 and CDR2 from the germline V gene are DFQATT and SNEGSKA (reference sequence). The V and J ends lost 4 bases and 6 bases respectively, with 21 bases between them.

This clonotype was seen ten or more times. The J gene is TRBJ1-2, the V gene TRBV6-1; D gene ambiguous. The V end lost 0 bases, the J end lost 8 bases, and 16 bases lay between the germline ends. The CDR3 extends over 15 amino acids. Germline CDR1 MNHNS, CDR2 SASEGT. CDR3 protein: CASSEASAYPEGYTF. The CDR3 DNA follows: TGTGCCAGCAGTGAAGCTTCAGCCTACCCCGAGGGCTACACCTTC.

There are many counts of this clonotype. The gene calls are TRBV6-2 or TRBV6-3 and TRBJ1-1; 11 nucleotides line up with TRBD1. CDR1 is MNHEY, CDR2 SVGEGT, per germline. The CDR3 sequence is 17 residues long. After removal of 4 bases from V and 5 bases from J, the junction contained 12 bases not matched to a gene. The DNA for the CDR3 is TGTGCCAGCAGTTGGTCCGTCTCCGGGACAGGGGGGACTGAAGCTTTCTTT. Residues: CASSWSVSGTGGTEAFF.

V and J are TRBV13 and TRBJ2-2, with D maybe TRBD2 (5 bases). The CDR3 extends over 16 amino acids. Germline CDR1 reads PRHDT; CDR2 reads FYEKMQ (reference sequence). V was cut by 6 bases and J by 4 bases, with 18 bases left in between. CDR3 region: CASRRRLSQRTGELFF. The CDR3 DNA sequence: TGTGCCAGCAGGAGGAGGCTCTCCCAGCGCACCGGGGAGCTGTTTTTT.

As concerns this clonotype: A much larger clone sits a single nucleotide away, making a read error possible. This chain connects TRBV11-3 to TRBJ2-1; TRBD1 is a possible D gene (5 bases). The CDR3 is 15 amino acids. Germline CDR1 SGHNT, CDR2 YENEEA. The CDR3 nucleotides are TGTGCCAGCAGCTTCAGGGCTCCCTCCTACAATGATCAGTTCTTC. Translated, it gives CASSFRAPSYNDQFF.

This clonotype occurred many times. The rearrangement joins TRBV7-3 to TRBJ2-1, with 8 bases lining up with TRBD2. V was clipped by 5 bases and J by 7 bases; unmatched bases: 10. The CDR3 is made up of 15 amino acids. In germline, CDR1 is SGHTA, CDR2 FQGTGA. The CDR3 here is CASSPGSGRKNEQFF. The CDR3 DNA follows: TGTGCCAGCAGCCCAGGGAGCGGGAGAAAAAATGAGCAGTTCTTC. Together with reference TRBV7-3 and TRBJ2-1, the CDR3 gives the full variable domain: GAGVSQTPSNKVTEKGKYVELRCDPISGHTALYWYRQSLGQGPEFLIYFQGTGAADDSGLPNDRFFAVRPEGSVSTLKIQRTERGDSAVYLCASSPGSGRKNEQFFGPGTRLTVL.

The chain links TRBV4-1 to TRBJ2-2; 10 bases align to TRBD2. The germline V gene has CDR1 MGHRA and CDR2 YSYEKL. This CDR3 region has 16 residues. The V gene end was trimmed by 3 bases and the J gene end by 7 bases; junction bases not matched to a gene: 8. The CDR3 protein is CASSHTSGEVDGELFF. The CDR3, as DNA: TGCGCCAGCAGCCATACTAGCGGGGAAGTGGACGGGGAGCTGTTTTTT.

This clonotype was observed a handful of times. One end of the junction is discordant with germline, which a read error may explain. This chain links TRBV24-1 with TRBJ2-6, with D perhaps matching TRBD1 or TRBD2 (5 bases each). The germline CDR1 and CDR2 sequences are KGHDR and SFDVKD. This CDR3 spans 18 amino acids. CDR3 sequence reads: CATSDAVGPRSGANVLTF. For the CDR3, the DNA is TGTGCCACCAGTGATGCAGTGGGACCCCGCTCTGGAGCCAACGTCCTGACTTTC.

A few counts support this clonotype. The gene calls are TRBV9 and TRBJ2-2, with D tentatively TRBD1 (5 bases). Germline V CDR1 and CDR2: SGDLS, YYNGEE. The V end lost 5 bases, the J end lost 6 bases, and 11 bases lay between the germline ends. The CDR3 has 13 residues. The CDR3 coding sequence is TGTGCCAGCAGTGCCTTGACAGCCGGGGAGCTGTTTTTT. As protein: CASSALTAGELFF.

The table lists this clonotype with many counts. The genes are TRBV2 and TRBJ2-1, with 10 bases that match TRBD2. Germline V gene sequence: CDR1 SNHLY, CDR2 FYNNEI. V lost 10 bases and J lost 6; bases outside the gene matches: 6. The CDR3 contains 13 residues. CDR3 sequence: CATPTSGLNEQFF. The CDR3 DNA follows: TGTGCCACTCCGACTAGCGGGCTCAATGAGCAGTTCTTC.

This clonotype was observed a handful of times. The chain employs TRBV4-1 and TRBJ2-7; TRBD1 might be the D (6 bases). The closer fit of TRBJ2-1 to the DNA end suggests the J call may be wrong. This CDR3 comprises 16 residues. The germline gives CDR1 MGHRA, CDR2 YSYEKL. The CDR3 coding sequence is TGCGCCAGCAGCCAAAACGAACAGGGATGGTCCTACGAGCAGTTCTTC. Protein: CASSQNEQGWSYEQFF.

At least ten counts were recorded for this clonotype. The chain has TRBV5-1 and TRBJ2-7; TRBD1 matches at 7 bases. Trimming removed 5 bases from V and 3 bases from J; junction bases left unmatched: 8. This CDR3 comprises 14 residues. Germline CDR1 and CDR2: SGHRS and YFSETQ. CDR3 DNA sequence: TGCGCCAGCAGGATCGGGACAGAGAACTACGAGCAGTACTTC. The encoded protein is CASRIGTENYEQYF.

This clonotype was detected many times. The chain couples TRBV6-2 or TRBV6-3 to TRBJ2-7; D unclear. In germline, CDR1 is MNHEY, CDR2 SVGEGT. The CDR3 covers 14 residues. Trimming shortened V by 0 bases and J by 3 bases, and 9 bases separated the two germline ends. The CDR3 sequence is CASSYSTGVYEQYF. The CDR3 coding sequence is TGTGCCAGCAGTTACTCGACTGGTGTCTACGAGCAGTACTTC.

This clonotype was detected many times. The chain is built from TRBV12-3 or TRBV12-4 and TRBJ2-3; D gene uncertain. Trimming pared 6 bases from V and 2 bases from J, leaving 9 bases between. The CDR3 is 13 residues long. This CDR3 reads CASRAGFTDTQYF. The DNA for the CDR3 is TGTGCCAGCAGGGCAGGATTCACAGATACGCAGTATTTT.

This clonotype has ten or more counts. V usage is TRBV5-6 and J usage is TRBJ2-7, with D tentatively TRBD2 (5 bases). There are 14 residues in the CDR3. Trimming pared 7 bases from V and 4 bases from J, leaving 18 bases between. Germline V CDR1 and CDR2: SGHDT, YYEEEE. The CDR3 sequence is CASARWSGAYEQYF. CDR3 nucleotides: TGTGCCAGCGCCCGCTGGAGCGGAGCGTACGAGCAGTACTTC. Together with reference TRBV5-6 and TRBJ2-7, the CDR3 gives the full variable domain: DAGVTQSPTHLIKTRGQQVTLRCSPKSGHDTVSWYQQALGQGPQFIFQYYEEEERQRGNFPDRFSGHQFPNYSSELNVNALLLGDSALYLCASARWSGAYEQYFGPGTRLTVT.

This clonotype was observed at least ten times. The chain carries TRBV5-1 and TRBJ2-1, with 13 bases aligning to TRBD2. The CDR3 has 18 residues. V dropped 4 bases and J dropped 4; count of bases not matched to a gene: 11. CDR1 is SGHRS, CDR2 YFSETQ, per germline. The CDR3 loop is CASSPGGTSGTMYNEQFF. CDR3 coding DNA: TGCGCCAGCAGCCCAGGAGGGACTAGCGGGACGATGTACAATGAGCAGTTCTTC.

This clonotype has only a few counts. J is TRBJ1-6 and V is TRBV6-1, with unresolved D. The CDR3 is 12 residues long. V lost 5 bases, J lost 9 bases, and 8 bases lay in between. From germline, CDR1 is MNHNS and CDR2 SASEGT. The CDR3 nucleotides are TGTGCCAGCAGTCAGGACGGTTCACCCCTCCACTTT. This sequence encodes CASSQDGSPLHF.

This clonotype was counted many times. Here the CDR3 reads CASSIVGGRRTEAFF. The CDR3 nucleotides are TGTGCCAGTAGTATAGTTGGGGGGCGCCGGACTGAAGCTTTCTTT. The chain employs TRBV19 and TRBJ1-1; a weak D match, TRBD1 (6 bases). This CDR3 comprises 15 residues. The V gene lost 1 base and the J gene lost 5 bases, with 14 bases spanning the gap. Germline V CDR1 and CDR2: LNHDA, SQIVND (reference sequence).

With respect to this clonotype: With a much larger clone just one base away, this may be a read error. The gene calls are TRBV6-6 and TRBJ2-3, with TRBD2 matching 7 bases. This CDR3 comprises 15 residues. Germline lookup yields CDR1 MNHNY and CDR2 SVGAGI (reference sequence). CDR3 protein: CACSYSGGSTDTQYF. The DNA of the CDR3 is TGTGCCTGCAGTTACTCCGGGGGGAGCACAGATACGCAGTATTTT.

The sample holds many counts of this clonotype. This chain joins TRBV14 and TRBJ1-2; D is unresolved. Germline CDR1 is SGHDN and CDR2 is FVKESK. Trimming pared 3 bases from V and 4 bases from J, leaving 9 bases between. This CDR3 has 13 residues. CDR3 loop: CASSHGPSYGYTF. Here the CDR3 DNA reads TGTGCCAGCAGCCATGGTCCGTCCTATGGCTACACCTTC.

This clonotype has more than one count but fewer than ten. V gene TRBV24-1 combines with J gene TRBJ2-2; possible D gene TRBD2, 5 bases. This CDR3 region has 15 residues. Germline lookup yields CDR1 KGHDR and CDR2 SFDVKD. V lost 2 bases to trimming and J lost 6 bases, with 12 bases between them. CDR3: CATSDSGREAGELFF. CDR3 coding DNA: TGTGCCACCAGTGATTCGGGGAGAGAAGCCGGGGAGCTGTTTTTT.

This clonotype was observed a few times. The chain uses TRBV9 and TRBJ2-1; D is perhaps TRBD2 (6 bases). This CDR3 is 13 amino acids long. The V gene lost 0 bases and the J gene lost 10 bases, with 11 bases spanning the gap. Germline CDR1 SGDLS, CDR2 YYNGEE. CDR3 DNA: TGTGCCAGCAGCGTAGGTGGGCGGGGAGAGCAGTTCTTC. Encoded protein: CASSVGGRGEQFF. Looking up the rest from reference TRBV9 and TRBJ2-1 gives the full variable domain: DSGVTQTPKHLITATGQRVTLRCSPRSGDLSVYWYQQSLDQGLQFLIQYYNGEERAKGNILERFSAQQFPDLHSELNLSSLELGDSALYFCASSVGGRGEQFFGPGTRLTVL.

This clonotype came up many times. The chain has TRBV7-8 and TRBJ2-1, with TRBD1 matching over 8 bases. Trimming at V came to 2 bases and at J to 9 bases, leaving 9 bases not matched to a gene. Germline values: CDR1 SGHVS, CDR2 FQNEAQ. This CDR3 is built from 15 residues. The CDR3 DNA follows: TGTGCCAGCAGCTTACCGACAGGGGCGGTAGGTGAGCAGTTCTTC. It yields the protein CASSLPTGAVGEQFF.

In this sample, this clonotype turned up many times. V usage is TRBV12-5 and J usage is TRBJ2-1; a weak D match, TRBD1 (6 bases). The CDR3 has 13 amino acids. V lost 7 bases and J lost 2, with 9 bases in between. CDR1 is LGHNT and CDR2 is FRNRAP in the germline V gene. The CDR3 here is CASAKGAYNEQFF. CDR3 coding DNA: TGTGCTAGTGCTAAGGGGGCCTACAATGAGCAGTTCTTC.

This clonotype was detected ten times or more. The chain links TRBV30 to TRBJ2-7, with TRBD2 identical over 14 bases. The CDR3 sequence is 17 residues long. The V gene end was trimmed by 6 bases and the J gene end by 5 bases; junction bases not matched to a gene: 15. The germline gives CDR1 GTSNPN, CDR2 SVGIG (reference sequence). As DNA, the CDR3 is TGTGCCTGCACCCCCGGGGGACTAGCGGGAGTTGGCGACGAGCAGTACTTC. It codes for CACTPGGLAGVGDEQYF.

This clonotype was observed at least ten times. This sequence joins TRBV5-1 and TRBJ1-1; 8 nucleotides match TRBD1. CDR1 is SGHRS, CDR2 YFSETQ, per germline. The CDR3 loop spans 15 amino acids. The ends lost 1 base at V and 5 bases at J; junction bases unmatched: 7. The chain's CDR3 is CASSLSGTGMTEAFF. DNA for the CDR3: TGCGCCAGCAGCTTGAGTGGGACAGGTATGACTGAAGCTTTCTTT.